This paragraph covers one T cell receptor (beta chain) sequence. The antigen remains undetermined. The entry originates in a study of T cell responses to AZD1222 COVID-19 vaccine. Study-level results: There were repertoire samples only from the period after the peak T cell response. White British people made up most donors, females outnumbered males, and clonal diversity was possibly underestimated. Baseline seropositivity occurred in only 5 to 7 AZD1222 recipients.

The CDR3 spans 15 residues. The junction had 7 bases not matched to a gene; V was cut back by 2 bases and J by 8 bases. Germline V lookup: CDR1 MNHEY, CDR2 SVGAGI. Here immunoSEQ multiplex PCR was the method, and the copy in TCRdb shows in-frame clones only, minus some. The data hold around 130,000 clones, with 80% to 95% observed a single time. The chain employs TRBV6-5 and TRBJ2-1; TRBD1 matches at 9 bases. The material was peripheral blood, obtained 28 days after the second dose of the MenACWY control vaccine. This receptor was obtained from an adult who received the MenACWY meningococcal vaccine as a control. CDR3 sequence (DNA): TGTGCCAGCAGTTACAGGGGACAGGGTAGGGATGAGCAGTTCTTC. Protein product: CASSYRGQGRDEQFF.